The source of this TCR beta chain is a study of cytomegalovirus exposure and HLA in healthy donors. Study results and caveats: There was a cluster of highly shared sequence variants that was likely a sequencing artifact.

V shed 3 bases and J 0 bases; nucleotides not matched to a gene: 4. Germline V gives CDR1 KGHSH, CDR2 LQKENI. This CDR3 is 15 amino acids long. Concerning this clone itself: The antigen remains undetermined.

With 60 Vbeta and 13 Jbeta primers, the PCR was carried out. The method was immunoSEQ multiplex PCR; TCRdb's version includes in-frame clones alone and lacks a portion of them. The profile covers approximately 170,000 clones, with 80% to 90% appearing a single time and 2.4% taken by the ten largest. The chain employs TRBV18 and TRBJ2-7; TRBD1 agrees at 8 bases. The sequence was obtained from a male donor in good health and CMV-seronegative. Sample: PBMCs. This CDR3 reads CASSPTGAYSYEQYF. The CDR3 DNA is TGTGCCAGCTCACCGACAGGGGCCTACTCCTACGAGCAGTACTTC.